These 2 T cell receptor beta chains originate from one sample sequenced in a study of blood T cell repertoires in COVID-19 (dated by TCRdb to the early 2020s). The library was built by means of the immunoSEQ multiplex PCR assay. In its TCRdb copy, this immuneACCESS table keeps in-frame sequences only and misses some clones. Where compared with another copy, unresolved V genes explain less than half of these, and the others have no known cause. The sample table records some 100,000 clones; 85% of these occur just once. The ten biggest clones cover approximately 12% of the sample. Sample: peripheral blood. These receptors came from a woman aged 65 to 85 with active or convalescent COVID-19.

The chain is built from TRBV10-2 and TRBJ1-2; 9 bases align to TRBD1. CDR1 and CDR2 (germline): WSHSY, SAAADI. This CDR3 has 14 residues. V lost 6 bases and J lost 3; bases outside the gene matches: 5. The CDR3, as DNA: TGCGCCAGCAGGCGGACAGGGGACTACTATGGCTACACCTTC. Translation gives CASRRTGDYYGYTF.

The chain has TRBV29-1 and TRBJ1-4; possible D gene TRBD1, 6 bases. The CDR3 extends over 15 amino acids. Germline CDR1 is SQVTM and CDR2 is ANQGSEA. With 0 bases removed from V and 7 bases from J, the gap between germline ends came to 15 bases. The CDR3: CSVEDPRGYGEKLFF. CDR3 bases: TGCAGCGTTGAAGATCCTAGGGGGTACGGTGAAAAACTGTTTTTT. Full variable domain (missing parts from reference TRBV29-1 and TRBJ1-4): SAVISQKPSRDICQRGTSLTIQCQVDSQVTMMFWYRQQPGQSLTLIATANQGSEATYESGFVIDKFPISRPNLTFSTLTVSNMSPEDSSIYLCSVEDPRGYGEKLFFGSGTQLSVL.